The clone carrying this T cell receptor beta chain has just one count. The CDR3 sequence is 15 residues long. J lost 12 bases, V lost 4 bases, and 9 bases had no gene match. The germline CDR1 and CDR2 sequences are LNHDA and SQIVND (reference sequence). In the source study's methods: Estimates of nucleated cell counts were drawn from the amplification of reference gene primers. Some clones are missing from TCRdb's copy, which holds only in-frame ones; the method was immunoSEQ multiplex PCR. V and J calls and clone size follow that table, whereas D and trimming were derived from the DNA. The sample shows 80,000 to 130,000 clones, 80% to 95% of them seen only once. This sample is part of a study of blood T cell repertoires in COVID-19. For the study at large: Collection of acute and convalescent COVID-19 samples took place in the United States, Italy and Spain. The cDNA or gDNA used as material had been derived from T cells, B-cell-depleted T cells, or PBMCs.

The clonotype was recovered from a man aged 60 to 75 with acute or convalescent COVID-19. Sequencing input: peripheral blood. The gene calls are TRBV19 and TRBJ1-6, with TRBD1 matching 10 bases. The CDR3 loop is CASSKAGTGDEPLHF. The DNA for the CDR3 is TGTGCCAGTAGTAAGGCCGGGACAGGGGATGAACCCCTCCACTTT.